This entry features one T cell receptor (beta chain) sequence. The sample comes from a study of Ad26.COV2.S vaccination and SARS-CoV-2 variants. Treatment specified: about 20 received Ad26.COV2.S at low or high dose, single or two shots; about five received placebo; per-sample allocation not given. Specimen acquisition occurred on day 63 following the initial vaccine or placebo injection. CDR1 KGHSH and CDR2 LQKENI come from the germline V gene. Trimming removed 2 bases from V and 0 bases from J, with 7 bases in between. The CDR3 is made up of 14 amino acids. Produced via immunoSEQ multiplex PCR; TCRdb's table is partial and in-frame only. The data hold roughly 380,000 clones, with more than 75% observed a single time.

The chain carries TRBV18 and TRBJ1-2, with D unclear. The specimen comprised peripheral blood, sampled in a trial of Ad26.COV2.S vaccine versus placebo. The receptor was derived from a person between 18 and 59 years old who received the Ad26.COV2.S COVID-19 vaccine or a placebo. DNA of the CDR3: TGTGCCAGCTCACCAACGGTAGCTAACTATGGCTACACCTTC. It yields the protein CASSPTVANYGYTF.